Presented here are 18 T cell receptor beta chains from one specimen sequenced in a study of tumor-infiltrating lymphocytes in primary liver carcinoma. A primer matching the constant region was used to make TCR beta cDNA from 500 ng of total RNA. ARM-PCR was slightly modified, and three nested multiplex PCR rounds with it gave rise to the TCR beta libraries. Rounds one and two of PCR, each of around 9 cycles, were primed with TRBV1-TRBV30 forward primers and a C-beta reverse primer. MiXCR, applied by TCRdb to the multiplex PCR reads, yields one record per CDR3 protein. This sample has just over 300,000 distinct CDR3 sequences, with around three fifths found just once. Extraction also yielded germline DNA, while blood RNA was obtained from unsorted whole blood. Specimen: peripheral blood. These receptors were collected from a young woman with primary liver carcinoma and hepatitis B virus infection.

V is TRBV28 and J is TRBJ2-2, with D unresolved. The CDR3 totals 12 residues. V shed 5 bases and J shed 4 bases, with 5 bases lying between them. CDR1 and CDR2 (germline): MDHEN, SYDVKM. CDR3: CASSSVTGELFF. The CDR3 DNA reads TGTGCCAGCAGTAGTGTCACCGGGGAGCTGTTTTTT.

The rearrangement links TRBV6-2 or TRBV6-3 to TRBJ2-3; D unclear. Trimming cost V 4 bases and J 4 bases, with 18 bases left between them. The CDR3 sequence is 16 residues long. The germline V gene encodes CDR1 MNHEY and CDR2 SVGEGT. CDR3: CASSLSWAVLADTQYF. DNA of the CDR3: TGTGCCAGCAGTTTAAGTTGGGCAGTCCTCGCAGATACGCAGTATTTT.

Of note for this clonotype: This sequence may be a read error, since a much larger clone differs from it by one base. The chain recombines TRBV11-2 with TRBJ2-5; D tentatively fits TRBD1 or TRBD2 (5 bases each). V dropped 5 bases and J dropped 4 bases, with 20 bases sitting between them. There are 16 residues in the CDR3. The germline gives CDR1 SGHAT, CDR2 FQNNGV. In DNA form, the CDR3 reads TGTGCCAGCAGCGTACAAACTGGGGCAGGGAGAGAGACCCAGTACTTC. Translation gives CASSVQTGAGRETQYF. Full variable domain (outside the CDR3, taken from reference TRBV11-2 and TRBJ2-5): EAGVAQSPRYKIIEKRQSVAFWCNPISGHATLYWYQQILGQGPKLLIQFQNNGVVDDSQLPKDRFSAERLKGVDSTLKIQPAKLEDSAVYLCASSVQTGAGRETQYFGPGTRLLVL.

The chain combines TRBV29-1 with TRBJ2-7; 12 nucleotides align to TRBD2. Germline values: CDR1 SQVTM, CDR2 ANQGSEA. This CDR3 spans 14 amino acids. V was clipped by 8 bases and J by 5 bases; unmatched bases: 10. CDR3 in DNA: TGCAGCCCAAAGACTAGCGGGAGTCTAAACGAGCAGTACTTC. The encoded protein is CSPKTSGSLNEQYF.

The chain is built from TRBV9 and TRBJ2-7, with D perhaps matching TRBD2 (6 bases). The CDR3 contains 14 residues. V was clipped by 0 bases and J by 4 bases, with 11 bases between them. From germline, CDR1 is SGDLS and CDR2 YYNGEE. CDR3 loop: CASSVAGGPYEQYF. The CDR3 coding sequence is TGTGCCAGCAGCGTAGCAGGAGGGCCATACGAGCAGTACTTC. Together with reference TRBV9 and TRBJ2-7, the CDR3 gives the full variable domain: DSGVTQTPKHLITATGQRVTLRCSPRSGDLSVYWYQQSLDQGLQFLIQYYNGEERAKGNILERFSAQQFPDLHSELNLSSLELGDSALYFCASSVAGGPYEQYFGPGTRLTVT.

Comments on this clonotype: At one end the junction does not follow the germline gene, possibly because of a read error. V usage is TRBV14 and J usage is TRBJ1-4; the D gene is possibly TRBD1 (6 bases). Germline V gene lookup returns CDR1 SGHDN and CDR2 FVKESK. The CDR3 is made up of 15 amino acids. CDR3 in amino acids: CTSSPRQAPNEKLFF. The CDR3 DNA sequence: TGTACCAGCAGCCCGCGACAGGCCCCTAATGAAAAACTGTTTTTT.

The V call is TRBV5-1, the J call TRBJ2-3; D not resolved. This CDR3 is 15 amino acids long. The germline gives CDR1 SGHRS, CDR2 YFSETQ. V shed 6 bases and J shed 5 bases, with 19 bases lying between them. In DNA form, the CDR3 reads TGCGCCAGCATGGCCAGGCCAAACACGGGAGATACGCAGTATTTT. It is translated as CASMARPNTGDTQYF.

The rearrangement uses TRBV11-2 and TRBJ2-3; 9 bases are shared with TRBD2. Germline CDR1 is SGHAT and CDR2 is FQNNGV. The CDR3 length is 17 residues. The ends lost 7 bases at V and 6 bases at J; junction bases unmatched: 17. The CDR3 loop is CASNRGGLAGYTDTQYF. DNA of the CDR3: TGTGCCAGCAACCGAGGGGGGCTAGCGGGATACACGGATACGCAGTATTTT.

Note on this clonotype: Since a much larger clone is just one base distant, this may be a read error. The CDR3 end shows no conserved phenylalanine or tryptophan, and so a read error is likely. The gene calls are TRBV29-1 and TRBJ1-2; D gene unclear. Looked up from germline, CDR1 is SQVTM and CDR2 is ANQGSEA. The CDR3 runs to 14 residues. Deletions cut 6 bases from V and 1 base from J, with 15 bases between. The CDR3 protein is CSVKGWEINYGYTL. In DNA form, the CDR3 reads TGCAGCGTCAAGGGCTGGGAGATTAACTATGGCTACACCCTC.

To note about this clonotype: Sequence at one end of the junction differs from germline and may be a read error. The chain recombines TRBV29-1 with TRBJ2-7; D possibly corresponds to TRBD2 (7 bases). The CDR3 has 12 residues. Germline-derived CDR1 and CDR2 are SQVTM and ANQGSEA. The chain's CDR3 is CSIGGGRGKQYF. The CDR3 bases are TGCAGCATTGGGGGGGGGCGAGGCAAGCAATACTTC.

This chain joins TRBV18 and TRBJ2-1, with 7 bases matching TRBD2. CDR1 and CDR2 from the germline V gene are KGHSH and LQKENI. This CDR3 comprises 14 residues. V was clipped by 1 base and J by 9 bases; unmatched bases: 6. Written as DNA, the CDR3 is TGTGCCAGCTCACCACGTAGCGGGTTCGGTGAGCAGTTCTTC. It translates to CASSPRSGFGEQFF.

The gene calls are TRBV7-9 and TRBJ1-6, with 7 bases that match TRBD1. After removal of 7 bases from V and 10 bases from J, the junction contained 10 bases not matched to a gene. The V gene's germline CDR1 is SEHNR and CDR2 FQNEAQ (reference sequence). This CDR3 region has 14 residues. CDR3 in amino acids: CASTSNRDSSPLHF. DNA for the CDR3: TGTGCCAGCACCTCGAACAGGGACAGCTCACCCCTCCACTTT.

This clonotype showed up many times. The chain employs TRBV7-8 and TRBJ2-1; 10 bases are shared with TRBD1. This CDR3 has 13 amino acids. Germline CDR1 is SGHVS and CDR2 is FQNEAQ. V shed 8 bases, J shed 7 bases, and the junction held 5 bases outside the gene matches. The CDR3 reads CASRRDRGNEQFF. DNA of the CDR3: TGTGCCAGCCGTCGGGACAGGGGTAATGAGCAGTTCTTC.

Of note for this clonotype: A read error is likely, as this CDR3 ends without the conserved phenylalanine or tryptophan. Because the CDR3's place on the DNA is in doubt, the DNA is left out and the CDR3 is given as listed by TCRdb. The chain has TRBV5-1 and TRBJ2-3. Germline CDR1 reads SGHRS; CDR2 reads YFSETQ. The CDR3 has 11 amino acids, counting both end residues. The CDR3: CASSFGRSTYL.

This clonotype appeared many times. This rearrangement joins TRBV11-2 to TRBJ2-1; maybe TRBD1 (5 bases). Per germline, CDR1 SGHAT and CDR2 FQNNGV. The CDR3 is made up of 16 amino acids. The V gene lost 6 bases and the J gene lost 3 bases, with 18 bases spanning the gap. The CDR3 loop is CASRGIRELHYNEQFF. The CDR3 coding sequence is TGTGCCAGCAGGGGAATCAGGGAACTGCACTACAATGAGCAGTTCTTC.

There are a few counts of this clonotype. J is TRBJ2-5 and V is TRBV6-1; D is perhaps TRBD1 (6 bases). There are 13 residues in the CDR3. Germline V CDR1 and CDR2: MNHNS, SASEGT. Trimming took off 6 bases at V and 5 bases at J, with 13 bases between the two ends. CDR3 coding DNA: TGTGCCAGCAGACAGGGTTCGGGTGAGACCCAGTACTTC. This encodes CASRQGSGETQYF.

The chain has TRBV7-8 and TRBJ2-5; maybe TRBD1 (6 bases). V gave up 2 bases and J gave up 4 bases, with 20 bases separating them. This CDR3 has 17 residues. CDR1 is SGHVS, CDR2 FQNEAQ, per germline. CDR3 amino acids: CASSLFRDRFQGETQYF. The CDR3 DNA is TGTGCCAGCAGCTTATTTCGAGACAGGTTTCAGGGAGAGACCCAGTACTTC.

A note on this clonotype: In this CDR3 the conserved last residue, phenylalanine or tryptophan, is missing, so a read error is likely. CDR3 region: CASSLRLAGTQYL. The CDR3 nucleotides read TGTGCCAGCAGCCTTCGATTAGCCGGGACCCAGTACTTA. The chain combines TRBV4-2 with TRBJ2-5; D call uncertain. V shed 4 bases and J shed 7 bases, with 13 bases lying between them. Germline loops: CDR1 LGHNA, CDR2 YNFKEQ. The CDR3 extends over 13 amino acids.